This T cell receptor (beta chain) comes out of a study of CD8+ T cells in alopecia areata. The V and J ends lost 0 bases and 0 bases, in that order; junction bases with no gene match: 2. Germline V gene sequence: CDR1 SGDLS, CDR2 YYNGEE. The CDR3 has 16 residues. The authors extracted RNA and reverse transcribed it into cDNA as the sequencing template. Assay: immunoSEQ multiplex PCR; the TCRdb copy retains only in-frame clones and omits some. Of roughly 150,000 clones in the sample, 55% were seen once. Worth noting for this clone: Its antigen remains unknown.

Points from the study as a whole: Mice gave a clearer picture of TCR sharing than patients did, possibly for HLA-related reasons.

The receptor comes from a human donor in good health. V is TRBV9 and J is TRBJ2-2, with 7 bases lining up with TRBD1. The sample taken for sequencing was CD4+ T cells sorted from blood. Here the CDR3 DNA reads TGTGCCAGCAGCGTAGCTCAGGGGGCGAACACCGGGGAGCTGTTTTTT. Its translation is CASSVAQGANTGELFF.